This is a list of T cell receptor beta chains from one sample in a study of T cells in Graves' hyperthyroidism and ophthalmopathy. TCRdb passed the multiplex PCR reads through MiXCR, listing each CDR3 protein once. The sample contains approximately 350,000 distinct CDR3 sequences, around 15% of which appear only once. The sequenced material came from blood. Every receptor here comes from an older woman with Graves' ophthalmopathy. Each CDR3 is given with its conserved first and last residue. A D gene is named only where the DNA matches it firmly. Not every row has a clone size; where given, it reads once, few, many or a size class.

TRBJ2-7 TRBV20-1 many . CSARSQVTYEQYF TGCAGTGCTAGATCACAGGTTACCTACGAGCAGTACTTC
TRBJ2-7 TRBV20-1 . TRBD1 CSARGQGAHYEQYF TGCAGTGCTAGGGGACAGGGGGCCCACTACGAGCAGTACTTC
TRBJ2-2 TRBV24-1 many TRBD1 CATSDLQWVGQGGTGELFF TGTGCCACCAGTGATTTGCAGTGGGTGGGACAGGGCGGCACCGGGGAGCTGTTTTTT
TRBJ2-7 TRBV7-2 many TRBD1 CASSLQGQETYEQYF TGTGCCAGCAGCTTACAGGGACAGGAAACCTACGAGCAGTACTTC
TRBJ2-5 TRBV24-1 few TRBD1 CATSDFGATGVEETQYF TGTGCCACCAGTGATTTTGGTGCGACAGGGGTGGAAGAGACCCAGTACTTC
TRBJ2-5 TRBV20-1 many . CSASKGRGVGSRETQYF TGCAGTGCTAGTAAAGGGCGGGGAGTGGGGTCGCGAGAGACCCAGTACTTC
TRBJ2-7 TRBV12-3/TRBV12-4 few TRBD2 CASSLAGLAGPYEQYF TGTGCCAGCAGTTTGGCCGGACTAGCGGGGCCCTACGAGCAGTACTTC
TRBJ2-7 TRBV25-1 few TRBD2 CASSDPGLAGVEQYF TGTGCCAGCAGTGACCCCGGACTAGCGGGAGTCGAGCAGTACTTC
TRBJ1-1 TRBV20-1 many TRBD1 CSARDQGQGRNTEAFF TGCAGTGCTAGAGATCAGGGACAGGGTCGGAACACTGAAGCTTTCTTT
TRBJ2-3 TRBV2 many . CASRAGTTSTDTQYF TGTGCCAGCAGAGCCGGGACAACTAGCACAGATACGCAGTATTTT
TRBJ2-3 TRBV28 many TRBD2 CASSPLAGPPDTQYF TGTGCCAGCAGTCCCTTAGCGGGACCCCCAGATACGCAGTATTTT
TRBJ2-7 TRBV28 many . CASKSRSGSSYEQYF TGTGCCAGCAAGTCCAGGAGCGGCAGCTCCTACGAGCAGTACTTC
TRBJ2-3 TRBV7-2 . TRBD2 CASSLRGGDTQYF TGTGCCAGCAGCTTACGGGGGGGAGATACGCAGTATTTT
TRBJ2-7 TRBV4-2 . . CASSQDQANGYEQYF TGTGCCAGCAGCCAAGACCAAGCCAACGGCTACGAGCAGTACTTC
TRBJ2-3 TRBV7-2 many . CASSLPASRTDTQYF TGTGCCAGCAGCTTACCGGCTAGCCGTACAGATACGCAGTATTTT
TRBJ2-3 TRBV7-9 few . CASSLWVDTQYF TGTGCCAGCAGCTTATGGGTAGATACGCAGTATTTT
TRBJ2-7 TRBV5-1 many . CASSQTPGRLLYEQYF TGCGCCAGCAGCCAAACCCCGGGACGTCTCCTCTACGAGCAGTACTTC
TRBJ2-1 TRBV29-1 . . CSVDFYNEQFF TGCAGCGTTGACTTCTACAATGAGCAGTTCTTC
TRBJ2-7 TRBV20-1 . TRBD1 CSARDPGGTGVYEQYF TGCAGTGCTAGAGATCCCGGCGGGACAGGGGTGTACGAGCAGTACTTC
TRBJ2-1 TRBV29-1 . . CSVESPPTYGEQLF TGCAGCGTTGAATCCCCCCCGACGTACGGTGAGCAGCTCTTC
TRBJ1-5 TRBV7-2 . . CASSLEVFGNQPQHF TGTGCCAGCAGCTTAGAGGTTTTTGGCAATCAGCCCCAGCATTTT
TRBJ2-7 TRBV9 few TRBD2 CASSSSSIPGTSDAYEQYF TGTGCCAGCAGCTCGAGTTCTATACCCGGGACTAGCGACGCCTACGAGCAGTACTTC
TRBJ2-1 TRBV9 . TRBD2 CASSTLAGGRYNEQFF TGTGCCAGCAGCACCCTAGCGGGAGGGCGATACAATGAGCAGTTCTTC
TRBJ2-1 TRBV24-1 many . CATSDNLGGGRNEQFF TGTGCCACCAGTGATAACCTGGGAGGGGGGCGGAATGAGCAGTTCTTC
TRBJ1-1 TRBV2 many . CASSRERRDTEAFF TGTGCCAGCAGCCGCGAACGTCGGGACACTGAAGCTTTCTTT
TRBJ2-1 TRBV2 many . CASSDRGRREQFF TGTGCCAGCAGTGATAGGGGAAGACGTGAGCAGTTCTTC
TRBJ2-7 TRBV10-3 many . CAISEFGGTYEQYF TGTGCCATCAGTGAGTTTGGGGGGACCTACGAGCAGTACTTC
TRBJ2-5 TRBV30 many . CAWNDLETQYF TGTGCCTGGAATGATTTGGAGACCCAGTACTTC
TRBJ2-1 TRBV5-1 many . CASRNKGGWYNEQFF TGCGCCAGCAGAAATAAGGGGGGGTGGTACAATGAGCAGTTCTTC
TRBJ2-2 TRBV12-3/TRBV12-4 . . CASLSRMGSPPNTGELFF TGTGCCAGCCTTTCGAGGATGGGGAGTCCCCCGAACACCGGGGAGCTGTTTTTT
TRBJ2-4 TRBV20-1 many TRBD2 CSANLAGVTKNIQYF TGCAGTGCTAATCTAGCGGGAGTTACCAAAAACATTCAGTACTTC
TRBJ2-1 TRBV9 many . CASSVGVQDTYNEQFF TGTGCCAGCAGCGTAGGTGTCCAGGATACCTACAATGAGCAGTTCTTC
TRBJ2-7 TRBV3-1 . TRBD2 CASRASGRAYSYEQYF TGTGCCAGCAGGGCTAGCGGGAGGGCATACTCCTACGAGCAGTACTTC
TRBJ1-5 TRBV27 many . CASRMGVGQPQHF TGTGCCAGCAGGATGGGGGTAGGACAGCCCCAGCATTTT
TRBJ2-2 TRBV7-2 . TRBD2 CASSLFLRESANTGELFF TGTGCCAGCAGCTTATTTCTGCGGGAGTCTGCGAACACCGGGGAGCTGTTTTTT
TRBJ2-7 TRBV27 many . CASSPEAGLGDEQYF TGTGCCAGCAGTCCCGAGGCTGGCCTAGGGGACGAGCAGTACTTC
TRBJ2-7 TRBV20-1 . TRBD2 CSARGGSLDEQYF TGCAGTGCTAGGGGCGGGAGTCTCGACGAGCAGTACTTC
TRBJ2-7 TRBV12-3/TRBV12-4 many . CASGEGSGKQYF TGTGCCAGCGGAGAGGGGTCTGGAAAGCAGTACTTC
TRBJ2-2 TRBV7-9 . . CASSPGLGAGELFF TGTGCCAGCAGCCCCGGACTGGGGGCCGGGGAGCTGTTTTTT
TRBJ2-7 TRBV28 many . CAKGSGTNSYEQYF TGTGCTAAAGGCTCCGGGACCAACTCCTACGAGCAGTACTTC
TRBJ1-3 TRBV30 . . CAWSQWGYGEVRFSGNTIYF TGTGCCTGGAGCCAATGGGGGTACGGAGAGGTCCGGTTTTCTGGAAACACCATATATTTT
TRBJ2-1 TRBV7-2 many . CASSLDPWMGNEQFF TGTGCCAGCAGCTTAGATCCTTGGATGGGCAATGAGCAGTTCTTC
TRBJ2-7 TRBV6-1 many TRBD2 CASSEAGTSAYEQYF TGTGCCAGCAGTGAAGCCGGGACTAGCGCTTACGAGCAGTACTTC
TRBJ2-1 TRBV20-1 . TRBD2 CSARGFGGSYNEQFF TGCAGTGCTAGAGGTTTTGGCGGGAGTTATAATGAGCAGTTCTTC
TRBJ2-1 TRBV29-1 few TRBD2 CSDRPGTSGYNSYNEQFF TGCAGCGATCGTCCCGGGACTAGCGGGTACAACTCCTACAATGAGCAGTTCTTC
TRBJ2-7 TRBV7-2 many . CASSLGPGVRTYEQYF TGTGCCAGCAGCTTAGGCCCAGGGGTTCGGACCTACGAGCAGTACTTC
TRBJ2-3 TRBV12-3/TRBV12-4 few . CASSPRKPLRGGTDTQYF TGTGCCAGCAGCCCACGCAAGCCCCTTAGGGGGGGCACAGATACGCAGTATTTT
TRBJ2-3 TRBV28 many . CASNSQGVSTDTQYF TGTGCCAGCAATTCACAGGGTGTAAGCACAGATACGCAGTATTTT
TRBJ2-1 TRBV30 many TRBD2 CATRREGFSEQFF TGTGCCACGCGGCGGGAGGGCTTTAGTGAGCAGTTCTTC
TRBJ1-2 TRBV28 many . CASSPQGQPYGYTF TGTGCCAGCAGCCCTCAGGGCCAACCCTATGGCTACACCTTC
TRBJ1-5 TRBV28 many . CASSTETLEYSNQPQHF TGTGCCAGCAGTACGGAGACCTTGGAGTATAGCAATCAGCCCCAGCATTTT
TRBJ2-5 TRBV11-2 many . CASSLAGVQETQYF TGTGCCAGCAGCTTAGCAGGGGTACAAGAGACCCAGTACTTC
TRBJ2-7 TRBV6-1 many . CASYARLDEQYF TGTGCCAGCTACGCCCGTTTAGACGAGCAGTACTTC
TRBJ2-7 TRBV7-9 many . CASSVGTDYEQYF TGTGCCAGCAGCGTCGGGACTGACTACGAGCAGTACTTC